These 30 T cell receptor beta chains share one sample of origin, sequenced in a study of OX40 agonist ivuxolimab in advanced cancers. The assay was immunoSEQ multiplex PCR, and TCRdb's table has in-frame clones only and misses some. The profile shows around 54,000 clones, approximately 94% of them singletons. Sequenced here: CD4+ or CD8+ T cells sorted from blood, sampled in a trial of the OX40 agonist ivuxolimab. The receptors come from an adult with an advanced solid tumor such as melanoma, head and neck, liver or kidney cancer.

The gene calls are TRBV6-1 and TRBJ1-1, with 9 bases identical to TRBD1. The V and J ends lost 4 bases and 3 bases, in that order; junction bases with no gene match: 6. The CDR3 is 15 residues long. The germline V gene has CDR1 MNHNS and CDR2 SASEGT. The CDR3 bases are TGTGCCAGCAGTGCTACAGGGGGCAGGGACACTGAAGCTTTCTTT. This gives the protein CASSATGGRDTEAFF.

V gene TRBV13 combines with J gene TRBJ2-7, with a weak D call TRBD2 (7 bases). With 5 bases removed from V and 2 bases from J, the gap between germline ends came to 13 bases. Germline assignment: CDR1 PRHDT and CDR2 FYEKMQ (reference sequence). The length of the CDR3 is 14 residues. This chain's CDR3 is CASSPGEGAYEQYF. CDR3 nucleotides: TGTGCCAGCAGCCCCGGGGAGGGGGCCTACGAGCAGTACTTC. Full variable domain (remainder filled in from reference TRBV13 and TRBJ2-7): AAGVIQSPRHLIKEKRETATLKCYPIPRHDTVYWYQQGPGQDPQFLISFYEKMQSDKGSIPDRFSAQQFSDYHSELNMSSLELGDSALYFCASSPGEGAYEQYFGPGTRLTVT.

CDR3 bases: TGTGCCAGCAGCTTAGGGGTAGCGGGAGTCCCCTACGAGCAGTACTTC. Amino acids: CASSLGVAGVPYEQYF. V and J are TRBV7-9 and TRBJ2-7; 9 bases match TRBD2. The CDR3 is 16 amino acids. Trimming cost V 1 base and J 2 bases; bases outside gene matches: 6. CDR1 is SEHNR, CDR2 FQNEAQ, per germline (reference sequence).

V usage is TRBV6-4 and J usage is TRBJ2-1; no firm D call. V was pared by 1 base and J by 0 bases, with 16 bases between. Germline V lookup: CDR1 MRHNA, CDR2 SNTAGT. The CDR3 spans 18 residues. DNA for the CDR3: TGTGCCAGCAGTGACTGGTGGGGTTGGCGGAGCTCCTACAATGAGCAGTTCTTC. As protein: CASSDWWGWRSSYNEQFF.

The CDR3 protein is CATSREGLNTEAFF. In nucleotides, the CDR3 is TGTGCCACCAGCAGAGAGGGTCTGAACACTGAAGCTTTCTTT. V gene TRBV15 combines with J gene TRBJ1-1, with unresolved D. The germline V gene has CDR1 LNHNV and CDR2 YYDKDF (reference sequence). The CDR3 consists of 14 residues. Trimming took off 0 bases at V and 0 bases at J, with 5 bases between the two ends.

The rearrangement uses TRBV7-9 and TRBJ2-1, with 8 nucleotides matching TRBD2. V lost 5 bases and J lost 6; bases outside the gene matches: 9. The CDR3 contains 15 residues. Germline V gene lookup returns CDR1 SEHNR and CDR2 FQNEAQ (reference sequence). CDR3 region: CASSKRESYANEQFF. In DNA form, the CDR3 reads TGTGCCAGCAGCAAGCGGGAGTCGTACGCCAATGAGCAGTTCTTC.

This sequence joins TRBV5-4 and TRBJ2-5; D is possibly TRBD1 (7 bases). V shed 3 bases and J shed 5 bases, with 20 bases lying between them. Germline V gene sequence: CDR1 SGHNT, CDR2 YYREEE (reference sequence). There are 16 residues in the CDR3. CDR3 in amino acids: CASSWRADRVAETQYF. Written as DNA, the CDR3 is TGTGCCAGCAGCTGGAGGGCCGACAGGGTGGCGGAGACCCAGTACTTC.

The genes are TRBV5-1 and TRBJ2-1, with TRBD2 matching 10 bases. Germline CDR1 and CDR2: SGHRS and YFSETQ. This CDR3 is built from 16 residues. Trimming cost V 4 bases and J 7 bases; bases outside gene matches: 11. Here the CDR3 DNA reads TGCGCCAGCAGCCCGCGACTAGCGGGCTTCCTTAATGAGCAGTTCTTC. Translating it yields CASSPRLAGFLNEQFF.

The chain has TRBV4-1 and TRBJ2-7, with D unclear. Germline assignment: CDR1 MGHRA and CDR2 YSYEKL. The CDR3 has 15 amino acids. The V and J ends lost 3 bases and 3 bases respectively, with 15 bases between them. The CDR3 region is CASSHAPVSGYEQYF. Here the CDR3 DNA reads TGCGCCAGCAGCCATGCCCCCGTTTCCGGCTACGAGCAGTACTTC.

V gene TRBV10-3 combines with J gene TRBJ1-1; D unresolved. Trimming removed 3 bases at V and 0 bases at J, with 11 bases between. The CDR3 runs to 15 residues. Germline values: CDR1 ENHRY, CDR2 SYGVKD. Written as DNA, the CDR3 is TGTGCCATCAGTGAAAGTAGTGGGATGAACACTGAAGCTTTCTTT. Residues: CAISESSGMNTEAFF.

The V gene is TRBV4-3, the J gene TRBJ1-5; TRBD1 aligns across 10 bases. The trim removed 3 bases at V and 7 bases at J, leaving 3 bases unmatched. Germline CDR1 reads LGHNA; CDR2 reads YSLEER. This CDR3 is 14 amino acids long. CDR3 loop: CASSQGTGEQPQHF. CDR3 in DNA: TGCGCCAGCAGCCAGGGGACAGGGGAGCAGCCCCAGCATTTT.

The chain has TRBV4-2 and TRBJ2-1; D gene uncertain. Germline V gives CDR1 LGHNA, CDR2 YNFKEQ. This CDR3 is 17 amino acids long. The germline V and J ends were trimmed by 3 bases and 1 base, with 16 bases remaining between them. CDR3 nucleotide sequence: TGTGCCAGCAGCCACCCGGACGAGCGTACTTCCTACAATGAGCAGTTCTTC. Amino acids: CASSHPDERTSYNEQFF.

The chain links TRBV7-6 to TRBJ2-7; D may be TRBD2 (6 bases). V was clipped by 2 bases and J by 5 bases, with 19 bases between them. The CDR3 is 16 amino acids. CDR1 and CDR2 (germline): SGHVS, FNYEAQ. Here the CDR3 reads CASSLRSSGTFNEQYF. Written as DNA, the CDR3 is TGTGCCAGCAGCTTAAGGTCTTCTGGGACTTTCAACGAGCAGTACTTC.

This CDR3 is CASSPSGIAKNIQYF. As DNA, the CDR3 is TGTGCCAGCAGCCCTAGCGGGATAGCCAAAAACATTCAGTACTTC. V usage is TRBV7-9 and J usage is TRBJ2-4; 9 bases are a match to TRBD2. V lost 5 bases, J lost 0 bases, and 2 bases stayed unmatched. CDR1 is SEHNR, CDR2 FQNEAQ, per germline (reference sequence). CDR3 length equals 15 residues.

This chain joins TRBV29-1 and TRBJ2-7; 8 nucleotides align to TRBD2. The germline V gene has CDR1 SQVTM and CDR2 ANQGSEA. The CDR3 runs 12 residues. The ends lost 3 bases at V and 6 bases at J; junction bases unmatched: 4. The CDR3 is CSVDISGTEQYF. As DNA, the CDR3 is TGCAGCGTTGATATTAGCGGGACCGAGCAGTACTTC.

This rearrangement joins TRBV9 to TRBJ2-5; D possibly matches TRBD1 or TRBD2 (5 bases each). The ends were cut back, 4 bases at V and 4 bases at J, with 14 bases in the middle. This CDR3 contains 14 residues. CDR1 and CDR2 (germline): SGDLS, YYNGEE. The CDR3 here is CASSLGTGPETQYF. CDR3 bases: TGTGCCAGCAGCCTTGGGACGGGGCCAGAGACCCAGTACTTC.

The chain joins TRBV6-4 to TRBJ1-6, with TRBD1 identical over 8 bases. CDR1 MRHNA and CDR2 SNTAGT come from the germline V gene. With 2 bases clipped from V and 7 bases from J, the junction kept 4 bases outside the gene matches. This CDR3 is built from 15 residues. The CDR3 DNA sequence: TGTGCCAGCAGTGACGCAGGGGGCATGAATTCACCCCTCCACTTT. Amino acids: CASSDAGGMNSPLHF.

The V call is TRBV9, the J call TRBJ2-5; TRBD2 aligns across 9 bases. The CDR3 runs to 13 residues. In germline, CDR1 is SGDLS, CDR2 YYNGEE. V shed 3 bases, J shed 6 bases, and the junction held 3 bases outside the gene matches. CDR3 residues: CASSGGTSQTQYF. The CDR3, as DNA: TGTGCCAGCAGCGGAGGGACTAGCCAGACCCAGTACTTC.

V usage is TRBV7-9 and J usage is TRBJ2-7; 8 bases map to TRBD1. The CDR3 sequence is 14 residues long. V lost 3 bases, J lost 2 bases, and 3 bases stayed unmatched. Germline-derived CDR1 and CDR2 are SEHNR and FQNEAQ (reference sequence). The CDR3 spells CASSLGTGAYEQYF. The DNA for the CDR3 is TGTGCCAGCAGCTTGGGGACAGGAGCCTACGAGCAGTACTTC.

The CDR3 protein is CASSLGGGPPVGETQYF. CDR3 coding DNA: TGTGCCAGCAGCTTGGGGGGTGGACCCCCGGTGGGAGAGACCCAGTACTTC. The rearrangement joins TRBV5-6 to TRBJ2-5; no clear D. Trimming took 0 bases from V and 4 from J, leaving 19 bases between them. Germline CDR1 and CDR2: SGHDT and YYEEEE. This CDR3 comprises 17 residues.

V and J are TRBV5-1 and TRBJ2-4; weak D call: TRBD1 (5 bases). Looked up from germline, CDR1 is SGHRS and CDR2 is YFSETQ. V dropped 2 bases and J dropped 1 base, with 10 bases sitting between them. This CDR3 is 15 amino acids long. The CDR3 loop reads CASSLGVVAKNIQYF. The CDR3 DNA follows: TGCGCCAGCAGCTTAGGGGTCGTGGCCAAAAACATTCAGTACTTC. Variable domain in full (rest from reference TRBV5-1 and TRBJ2-4): KAGVTQTPRYLIKTRGQQVTLSCSPISGHRSVSWYQQTPGQGLQFLFEYFSETQRNKGNFPGRFSGRQFSNSRSEMNVSTLELGDSALYLCASSLGVVAKNIQYFGAGTRLSVL.

The chain is built from TRBV28 and TRBJ2-5; D perhaps matches TRBD1 (6 bases). Germline CDR1 and CDR2: MDHEN and SYDVKM. Trimming shortened V by 6 bases and J by 2 bases, and 10 bases separated the two germline ends. The length of the CDR3 is 13 residues. The CDR3 sequence is CASRTDRQETQYF. In DNA, the CDR3 is TGTGCCAGCAGAACCGACAGGCAAGAGACCCAGTACTTC.

This chain uses TRBV5-6 with TRBJ2-1, with 8 nucleotides matching TRBD2. V trimming: 6 bases; J trimming: 7 bases; junction bases outside the gene matches: 12. CDR1 and CDR2 (germline): SGHDT, YYEEEE. The CDR3 has 15 residues. CDR3 residues: CASTNPGTSGNEQFF. The CDR3 nucleotides read TGTGCCAGCACCAACCCCGGGACTAGTGGGAATGAGCAGTTCTTC.

This rearrangement joins TRBV10-1 to TRBJ2-2; tentatively, D is TRBD1 (6 bases). The V gene lost 2 bases and the J gene lost 3 bases, with 10 bases spanning the gap. Germline V CDR1 and CDR2: WNHNN, SYGVQD (reference sequence). The CDR3 sequence is 15 residues long. CDR3 sequence reads: CASSETGFDTGELFF. The CDR3 DNA reads TGCGCCAGCAGTGAGACAGGGTTCGACACCGGGGAGCTGTTTTTT.

CDR3 loop: CSVEVRGEQYF. The CDR3, as DNA: TGCAGCGTTGAAGTCCGGGGTGAGCAGTACTTC. The chain carries TRBV29-1 and TRBJ2-7, with a possible D match to TRBD2 (5 bases). This CDR3 is 11 amino acids long. Germline V gene data show CDR1 as SQVTM and CDR2 as ANQGSEA. V was shortened by 1 base and J by 7 bases, with 8 bases between the two germline ends.

The chain employs TRBV7-3 and TRBJ2-3; 8 positions match TRBD2. J lost 3 bases, V lost 2 bases, and 4 bases had no gene match. Germline V gene lookup returns CDR1 SGHTA and CDR2 FQGTGA. This CDR3 region has 15 residues. CDR3: CASSLGGTRTDTQYF. CDR3 nucleotide sequence: TGTGCCAGCAGCTTAGGCGGGACTAGGACAGATACGCAGTATTTT.

The chain joins TRBV5-4 to TRBJ2-1; D assignment may be TRBD1 or TRBD2 (5 bases each). Trimming took off 0 bases at V and 6 bases at J, with 16 bases between the two ends. Germline-derived CDR1 and CDR2 are SGHNT and YYREEE (reference sequence). The CDR3 covers 16 residues. The CDR3 nucleotides are TGTGCCAGCAGCTTGGGTTTTCGGGAAAGGGGCAATGAGCAGTTCTTC. Its translation: CASSLGFRERGNEQFF.

Only one count was recorded for this clone. The V gene is TRBV28, the J gene TRBJ2-7; TRBD2 matches 15 bases. Germline assignment: CDR1 MDHEN and CDR2 SYDVKM. The CDR3 spans 14 residues. The ends lost 5 bases at V and 6 bases at J; junction bases unmatched: 2. The CDR3 region is CASSAGLAGGEQYF. Written as DNA, the CDR3 is TGTGCCAGCAGTGCGGGACTAGCGGGAGGCGAGCAGTACTTC.

This clone has only one observation. The V call is TRBV11-2, the J call TRBJ2-3; D is uncertain. Trimming pared 1 base from V and 4 bases from J, leaving 0 bases between. Germline V gives CDR1 SGHAT, CDR2 FQNNGV. This CDR3 contains 11 residues. The CDR3 is CASSLADTQYF. CDR3 in DNA: TGTGCCAGCAGCTTAGCAGATACGCAGTATTTT.

The CDR3 coding sequence is TGCAGCGGGATTAGCGGTAGCTCCTACAATGAGCAGTTCTTC. Translating gives CSGISGSSYNEQFF. The chain recombines TRBV29-1 with TRBJ2-1, with TRBD2 as a possible D gene (6 bases). Germline CDR1 SQVTM, CDR2 ANQGSEA. V was cut by 7 bases and J by 0 bases, with 13 bases left in between. This CDR3 region has 14 residues.